This T cell receptor (beta chain) was sequenced in a study of shared clonotypes between healthy human individuals. Study-wide results and caveats: Generation probabilities were higher for clonotypes shared across all four sorted-subset donors than for unshared ones.

A CD45RA-negative memory subset and a CD45RA+ naive subset were separated from the CD4+ cells. Regarding this clone: Its antigen is not identified.

A 200 ng quantity of DNA, tens of thousands of T cell genomes, went into the sorted-subset replicate PCRs. Profiling relied on immunoSEQ multiplex PCR, and the TCRdb table lists in-frame clones only, not all of them. The sample records a few million clones, over 90% being singletons. The CDR3 contains 14 residues. V dropped 6 bases and J dropped 6 bases, with 14 bases sitting between them. Germline CDR1 MNHEY, CDR2 SMNVEV (reference sequence). The J gene is TRBJ2-2, the V gene TRBV27; the D gene is possibly TRBD2 (5 bases). Specimen: naive CD4+ T cells from PBMCs. Described subset: CD45RA+ positively selected. The origin of this receptor is a man in his late teens or twenties in good health. Some clones in this sample may be carry-over from other donors' samples. The CDR3 DNA follows: TGTGCCAGCAGCCCTAGCTGGGGTGCCGGGGAGCTGTTTTTT. Protein: CASSPSWGAGELFF.